A single sample is the source of the 18 T cell receptor beta chains below, sequenced in a study of cytomegalovirus exposure and HLA in healthy donors. This PCR relied on a set of 60 Vbeta primers and 13 Jbeta primers. TCRdb's table, derived via immunoSEQ multiplex PCR, lists solely in-frame clones and lacks some. This sample has over 150,000 clones, with roughly 89% found just once. Sequencing was performed on PBMCs. These receptors originate from a woman between 25 and 40 years old in good health and CMV-seronegative.

J is TRBJ2-1 and V is TRBV5-1, with 10 positions matching TRBD2. The V and J ends lost 4 bases and 1 base, in that order; junction bases with no gene match: 8. Germline CDR1 reads SGHRS; CDR2 reads YFSETQ. This CDR3 spans 17 amino acids. This CDR3 reads CASSPPIAGGSYNEQFF. The CDR3, as DNA: TGCGCCAGCAGCCCCCCTATAGCGGGGGGATCCTACAATGAGCAGTTCTTC.

The chain is built from TRBV7-2 and TRBJ2-3; 12 bases agree with TRBD2. This CDR3 region has 15 residues. Unmatched junction bases numbered 6, after V lost 3 bases and J lost 8 bases. Looked up from germline, CDR1 is SGHTA and CDR2 is FQGNSA. The CDR3 sequence: CASSFVTSGRGTQYF. The CDR3 DNA sequence: TGTGCCAGCAGCTTTGTGACTAGCGGGAGAGGTACGCAGTATTTT.

The chain uses TRBV5-1 and TRBJ1-2; 9 bases match TRBD1. After removal of 4 bases from V and 2 bases from J, the junction contained 0 bases not matched to a gene. The CDR3 is made up of 13 amino acids. From germline, CDR1 is SGHRS and CDR2 YFSETQ. CDR3 sequence (DNA): TGCGCCAGCAGCACAGGGGGCAACTATGGCTACACCTTC. Its protein product is CASSTGGNYGYTF.

V and J are TRBV29-1 and TRBJ2-7; no definite D call. The CDR3 extends over 10 amino acids. Per the germline V gene, CDR1 is SQVTM and CDR2 is ANQGSEA. V was pared by 6 bases and J by 6 bases, with 9 bases between. The CDR3 region is CSVLSGEQYF. In DNA form, the CDR3 reads TGCAGCGTCCTCTCGGGCGAGCAGTACTTC.

The chain links TRBV18 to TRBJ1-2; D unresolved. Germline values: CDR1 KGHSH, CDR2 LQKENI. The CDR3 runs 14 residues. The ends were cut back, 0 bases at V and 7 bases at J, with 12 bases in the middle. In DNA form, the CDR3 reads TGTGCCAGCTCACCACCAGAGGAGATCCGTGGCTACACCTTC. Encoded protein: CASSPPEEIRGYTF.

This sequence joins TRBV25-1 and TRBJ1-5; 9 bases align to TRBD1. The CDR3 runs to 13 residues. Germline CDR1 MGHDK, CDR2 SYGVNS. After removal of 9 bases from V and 3 bases from J, the junction contained 3 bases not matched to a gene. The CDR3 DNA is TGTGCCAGTGGACAGGGGATCAATCAGCCCCAGCATTTT. Protein sequence: CASGQGINQPQHF. Full variable domain (rest looked up from reference TRBV25-1 and TRBJ1-5): EADIYQTPRYLVIGTGKKITLECSQTMGHDKMYWYQQDPGMELHLIHYSYGVNSTEKGDLSSESTVSRIRTEHFPLTLESARPSHTSQYLCASGQGINQPQHFGDGTRLSIL.

This chain connects TRBV28 to TRBJ1-1, with D hard to call. The CDR3 covers 14 residues. Germline CDR1 MDHEN, CDR2 SYDVKM. V lost 1 base and J lost 6, with 12 bases in between. The DNA for the CDR3 is TGTGCCAGCAGTTTATCGGTGGGGAGGGCTGAAGCTTTCTTT. Residues: CASSLSVGRAEAFF.

This clone has a single count. This chain joins TRBV5-4 and TRBJ1-3; no reliable D call. CDR1 and CDR2 from the germline V gene are SGHNT and YYREEE (reference sequence). CDR3 length: 14 amino acids. V lost 4 bases and J lost 0, with 8 bases in between. The CDR3 is CASSEAISGNTIYF. CDR3 nucleotides: TGTGCCAGCAGCGAAGCGATCTCTGGAAACACCATATATTTT.

The V gene is TRBV7-2, the J gene TRBJ1-1; the match to TRBD1 covers 9 bases. CDR3 size: 16 residues. CDR1 is SGHTA and CDR2 is FQGNSA in the germline V gene. Trimming cost V 7 bases and J 1 base; bases outside gene matches: 10. The CDR3 spells CASTFGTGMENTEAFF. In nucleotides, the CDR3 is TGTGCCAGCACCTTTGGGACAGGGATGGAGAACACTGAAGCTTTCTTT.

In nucleotides, the CDR3 is TGTGCCAGCAGTCCAACTAGCGTGGGGGGGACCGGGGAGCTGTTTTTT. Its protein product is CASSPTSVGGTGELFF. The gene calls are TRBV27 and TRBJ2-2; TRBD2 agrees at 7 bases. CDR3 length: 16 amino acids. CDR1 and CDR2 from the germline V gene are MNHEY and SMNVEV (reference sequence). V lost 5 bases, J lost 5 bases, and 11 bases stayed unmatched.

This chain uses TRBV5-1 with TRBJ2-3; TRBD2 matches at 9 bases. CDR1 is SGHRS, CDR2 YFSETQ, per germline. After removal of 0 bases from V and 2 bases from J, the junction contained 10 bases not matched to a gene. The CDR3 contains 18 residues. This CDR3 is CASSLVLAGASITDTQYF. The CDR3, as DNA: TGCGCCAGCAGCTTGGTCTTAGCGGGGGCCTCTATCACAGATACGCAGTATTTT. The full variable domain, completed using reference TRBV5-1 and TRBJ2-3, is KAGVTQTPRYLIKTRGQQVTLSCSPISGHRSVSWYQQTPGQGLQFLFEYFSETQRNKGNFPGRFSGRQFSNSRSEMNVSTLELGDSALYLCASSLVLAGASITDTQYFGPGTRLTVL.

V usage is TRBV11-2 and J usage is TRBJ2-1; 9 nucleotides line up with TRBD2. Germline values: CDR1 SGHAT, CDR2 FQNNGV. CDR3 size: 15 residues. J gave up 7 bases and V 5 bases, and 9 bases lay outside the gene matches. The CDR3 is CASSLGLARGNEQFF. The CDR3 bases are TGTGCCAGCAGCCTCGGACTAGCGCGAGGGAATGAGCAGTTCTTC.

V gene TRBV5-4 combines with J gene TRBJ1-2; a possible D gene is TRBD1 (6 bases). This CDR3 spans 12 amino acids. V was trimmed by 2 bases and J by 4 bases, leaving 6 bases between them. Looked up from germline, CDR1 is SGHNT and CDR2 is YYREEE (reference sequence). The CDR3 region is CASSLGGYGYTF. The CDR3 bases are TGTGCCAGCAGCTTAGGGGGCTATGGCTACACCTTC.

The chain is built from TRBV7-8 and TRBJ1-4; D not resolved. The germline V gene encodes CDR1 SGHVS and CDR2 FQNEAQ. The ends were cut back, 1 base at V and 0 bases at J, with 6 bases in the middle. The CDR3 sequence is 15 residues long. The CDR3: CASSLVAATNEKLFF. CDR3 DNA: TGTGCCAGCAGCTTAGTCGCGGCAACTAATGAAAAACTGTTTTTT.

This clone has a handful of counts. The rearrangement uses TRBV5-6 and TRBJ1-1, with D uncertain. Germline CDR1 reads SGHDT; CDR2 reads YYEEEE. V was trimmed by 1 base and J by 2 bases, leaving 6 bases between them. This CDR3 comprises 13 residues. The CDR3 DNA sequence: TGTGCCAGCAGCTTGCGTCCCAACACTGAAGCTTTCTTT. Translating it yields CASSLRPNTEAFF. Based on the CDR3 plus reference TRBV5-6 and TRBJ1-1, the full variable domain is DAGVTQSPTHLIKTRGQQVTLRCSPKSGHDTVSWYQQALGQGPQFIFQYYEEEERQRGNFPDRFSGHQFPNYSSELNVNALLLGDSALYLCASSLRPNTEAFFGQGTRLTVV.

The chain is built from TRBV7-6 and TRBJ1-3; 11 nucleotides match TRBD1. Trimming at V came to 5 bases and at J to 2 bases, leaving 5 bases not matched to a gene. The length of the CDR3 is 16 residues. Germline V gene lookup returns CDR1 SGHVS and CDR2 FNYEAQ. Written as DNA, the CDR3 is TGTGCCAGCAGCCGCGGACAGGGGGCGCCTGGAAACACCATATATTTT. Amino acid sequence: CASSRGQGAPGNTIYF.

The genes are TRBV9 and TRBJ2-3, with 9 bases fitting TRBD1. CDR3 length equals 15 residues. Germline V CDR1 and CDR2: SGDLS, YYNGEE. V lost 4 bases and J lost 3; bases outside the gene matches: 6. Here the CDR3 reads CASSPRQGVTDTQYF. The CDR3, as DNA: TGTGCCAGCAGCCCCCGACAGGGGGTAACAGATACGCAGTATTTT.

The chain recombines TRBV30 with TRBJ2-1; the match to TRBD2 covers 11 bases. The V gene end was trimmed by 1 base and the J gene end by 4 bases; junction bases not matched to a gene: 12. In germline, CDR1 is GTSNPN, CDR2 SVGIG (reference sequence). The CDR3 covers 18 residues. CDR3 DNA sequence: TGTGCCTGGAGTGAGGCCCCCGGGACTAGCGGATTATACAATGAGCAGTTCTTC. Protein: CAWSEAPGTSGLYNEQFF.